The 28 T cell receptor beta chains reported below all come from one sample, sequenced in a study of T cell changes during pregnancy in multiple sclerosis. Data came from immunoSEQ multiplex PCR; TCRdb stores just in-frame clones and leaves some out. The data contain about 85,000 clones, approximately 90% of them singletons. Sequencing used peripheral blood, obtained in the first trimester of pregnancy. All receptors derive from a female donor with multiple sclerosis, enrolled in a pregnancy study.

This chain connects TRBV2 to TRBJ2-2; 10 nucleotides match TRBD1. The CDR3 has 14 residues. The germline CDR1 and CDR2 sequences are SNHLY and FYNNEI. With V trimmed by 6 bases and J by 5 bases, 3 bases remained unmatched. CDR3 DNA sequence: TGTGCCAGCAGACGACAGGGGGCTACCGGGGAGCTGTTTTTT. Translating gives CASRRQGATGELFF.

The CDR3 DNA sequence: TGTGCCAGTAGTGGCCAACCGGGGCAGCCCCAGCATTTT. It specifies CASSGQPGQPQHF. This chain connects TRBV19 to TRBJ1-5, with D unclear. CDR3 size: 13 residues. V was cut by 5 bases and J by 7 bases, with 12 bases left in between. Germline V gene data show CDR1 as LNHDA and CDR2 as SQIVND (reference sequence).

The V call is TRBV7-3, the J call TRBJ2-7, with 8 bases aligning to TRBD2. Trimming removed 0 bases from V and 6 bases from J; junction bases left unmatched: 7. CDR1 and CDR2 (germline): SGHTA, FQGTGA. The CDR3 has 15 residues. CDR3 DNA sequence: TGTGCCAGCAGCTTAACCCGGGGGGGCAAAGGCGAGCAGTACTTC. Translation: CASSLTRGGKGEQYF.

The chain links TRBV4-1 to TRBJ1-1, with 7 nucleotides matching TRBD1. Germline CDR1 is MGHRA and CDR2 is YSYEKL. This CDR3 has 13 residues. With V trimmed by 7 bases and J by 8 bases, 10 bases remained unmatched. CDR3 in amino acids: CASKHLDRAEAFF. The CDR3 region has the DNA TGCGCCAGCAAACACCTTGACAGGGCCGAAGCTTTCTTT.

CDR3 sequence: CASSFAGLAGDEQFF. The CDR3 nucleotides read TGTGCCAGCAGTTTTGCGGGACTAGCGGGAGATGAGCAGTTCTTC. The chain links TRBV28 to TRBJ2-1, with 14 bases lining up with TRBD2. Per germline, CDR1 MDHEN and CDR2 SYDVKM. V lost 3 bases to trimming and J lost 8 bases; unmatched junction nucleotides: 3. The CDR3 is 15 residues long.

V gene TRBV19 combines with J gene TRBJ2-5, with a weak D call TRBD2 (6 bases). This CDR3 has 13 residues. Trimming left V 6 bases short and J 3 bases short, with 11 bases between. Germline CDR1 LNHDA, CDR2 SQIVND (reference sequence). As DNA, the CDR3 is TGTGCCAGTAGCATGGGAGGAAAAGAGACCCAGTACTTC. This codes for CASSMGGKETQYF. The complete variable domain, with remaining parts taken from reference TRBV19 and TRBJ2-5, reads DGGITQSPKYLFRKEGQNVTLSCEQNLNHDAMYWYRQDPGQGLRLIYYSQIVNDFQKGDIAEGYSVSREKKESFPLTVTSAQKNPTAFYLCASSMGGKETQYFGPGTRLLVL.

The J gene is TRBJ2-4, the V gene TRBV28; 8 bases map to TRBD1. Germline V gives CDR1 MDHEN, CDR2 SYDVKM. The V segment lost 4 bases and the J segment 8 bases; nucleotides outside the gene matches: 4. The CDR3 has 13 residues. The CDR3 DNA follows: TGTGCCAGCAGTTACGACAGGGGAGACATTCAGTACTTC. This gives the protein CASSYDRGDIQYF. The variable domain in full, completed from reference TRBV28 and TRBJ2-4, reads DVKVTQSSRYLVKRTGEKVFLECVQDMDHENMFWYRQDPGLGLRLIYFSYDVKMKEKGDIPEGYSVSREKKERFSLILESASTNQTSMYLCASSYDRGDIQYFGAGTRLSVL.

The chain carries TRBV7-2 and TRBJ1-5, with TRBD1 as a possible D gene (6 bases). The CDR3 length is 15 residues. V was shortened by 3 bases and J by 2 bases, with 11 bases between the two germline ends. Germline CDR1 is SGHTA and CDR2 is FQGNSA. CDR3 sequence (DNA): TGTGCCAGCAGCTTTGGGGGGGCGGGCAATCAGCCCCAGCATTTT. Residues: CASSFGGAGNQPQHF.

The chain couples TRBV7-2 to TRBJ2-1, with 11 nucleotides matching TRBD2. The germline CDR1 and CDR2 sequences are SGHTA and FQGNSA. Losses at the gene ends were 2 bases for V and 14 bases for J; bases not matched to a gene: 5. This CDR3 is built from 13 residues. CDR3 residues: CASSLLSGGAKFF. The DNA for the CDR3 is TGTGCCAGCAGCTTACTTAGCGGGGGGGCCAAGTTCTTC.

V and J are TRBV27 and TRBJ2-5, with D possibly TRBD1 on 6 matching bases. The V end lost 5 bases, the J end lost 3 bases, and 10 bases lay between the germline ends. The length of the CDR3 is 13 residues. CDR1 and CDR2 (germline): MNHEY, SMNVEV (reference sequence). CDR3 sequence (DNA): TGTGCCAGCAGTCCCCGACAGGAAGAGACCCAGTACTTC. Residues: CASSPRQEETQYF.

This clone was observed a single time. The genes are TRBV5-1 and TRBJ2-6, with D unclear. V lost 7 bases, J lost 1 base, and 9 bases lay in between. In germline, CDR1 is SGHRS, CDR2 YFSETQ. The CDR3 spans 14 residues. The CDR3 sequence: CASATLSGANVLTF. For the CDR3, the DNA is TGCGCCAGCGCAACTCTATCTGGGGCCAACGTCCTGACTTTC.

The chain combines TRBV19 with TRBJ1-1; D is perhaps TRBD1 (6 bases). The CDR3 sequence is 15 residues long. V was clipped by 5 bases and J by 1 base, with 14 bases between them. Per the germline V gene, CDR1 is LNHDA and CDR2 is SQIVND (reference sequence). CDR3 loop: CASSPSGHSNTEAFF. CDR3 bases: TGTGCCAGTAGTCCCTCGGGACACTCGAACACTGAAGCTTTCTTT. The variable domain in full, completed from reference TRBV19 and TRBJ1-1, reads DGGITQSPKYLFRKEGQNVTLSCEQNLNHDAMYWYRQDPGQGLRLIYYSQIVNDFQKGDIAEGYSVSREKKESFPLTVTSAQKNPTAFYLCASSPSGHSNTEAFFGQGTRLTVV.

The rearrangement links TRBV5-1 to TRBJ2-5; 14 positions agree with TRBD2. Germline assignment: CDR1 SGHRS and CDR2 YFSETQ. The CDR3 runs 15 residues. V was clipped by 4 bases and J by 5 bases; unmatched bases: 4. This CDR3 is CASSLRTSGGETQYF. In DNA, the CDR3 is TGCGCCAGCAGCCTCCGGACTAGCGGGGGGGAGACCCAGTACTTC. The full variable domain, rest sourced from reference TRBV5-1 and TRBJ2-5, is KAGVTQTPRYLIKTRGQQVTLSCSPISGHRSVSWYQQTPGQGLQFLFEYFSETQRNKGNFPGRFSGRQFSNSRSEMNVSTLELGDSALYLCASSLRTSGGETQYFGPGTRLLVL.

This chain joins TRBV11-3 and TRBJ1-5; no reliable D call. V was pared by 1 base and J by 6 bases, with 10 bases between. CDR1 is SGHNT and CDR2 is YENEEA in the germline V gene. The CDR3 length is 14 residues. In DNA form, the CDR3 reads TGTGCCAGCAGCTTAGGGGGAGTGGGTCAGCCCCAGCATTTT. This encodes CASSLGGVGQPQHF.

CDR3 nucleotide sequence: TGTGCCAGCAGCGTAGGGGTGACTTTCCAAGAGACCCAGTACTTC. Its translation: CASSVGVTFQETQYF. This rearrangement joins TRBV9 to TRBJ2-5; D not certain. The length of the CDR3 is 15 residues. Looked up from germline, CDR1 is SGDLS and CDR2 is YYNGEE. Trimming cost V 0 bases and J 1 base, with 10 bases left between them.

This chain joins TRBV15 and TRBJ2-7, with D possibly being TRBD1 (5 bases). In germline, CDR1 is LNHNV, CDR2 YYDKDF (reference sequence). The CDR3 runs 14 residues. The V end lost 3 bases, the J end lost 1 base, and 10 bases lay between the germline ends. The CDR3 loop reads CATSRDDSSYEQYF. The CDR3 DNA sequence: TGTGCCACCAGCAGGGATGACAGTTCCTACGAGCAGTACTTC.

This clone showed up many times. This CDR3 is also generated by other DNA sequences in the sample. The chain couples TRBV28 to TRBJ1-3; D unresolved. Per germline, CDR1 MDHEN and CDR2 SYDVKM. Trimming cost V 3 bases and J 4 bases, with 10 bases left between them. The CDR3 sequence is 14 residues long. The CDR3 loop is CASSFRGAGNTIYF. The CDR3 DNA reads TGTGCCAGCAGTTTCCGGGGTGCGGGAAACACCATATATTTT.

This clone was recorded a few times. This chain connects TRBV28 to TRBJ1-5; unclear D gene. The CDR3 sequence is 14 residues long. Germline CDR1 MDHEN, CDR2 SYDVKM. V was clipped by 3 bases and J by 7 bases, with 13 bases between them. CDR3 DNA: TGTGCCAGCAGTTTTAGAGGGCCTGGGCAGCCCCAGCATTTT. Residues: CASSFRGPGQPQHF. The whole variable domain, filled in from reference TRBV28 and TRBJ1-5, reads DVKVTQSSRYLVKRTGEKVFLECVQDMDHENMFWYRQDPGLGLRLIYFSYDVKMKEKGDIPEGYSVSREKKERFSLILESASTNQTSMYLCASSFRGPGQPQHFGDGTRLSIL.

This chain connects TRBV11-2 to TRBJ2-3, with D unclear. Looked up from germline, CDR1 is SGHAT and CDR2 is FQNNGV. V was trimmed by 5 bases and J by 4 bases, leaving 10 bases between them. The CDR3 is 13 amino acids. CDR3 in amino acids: CASSRELPDTQYF. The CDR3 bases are TGTGCCAGCAGCCGAGAACTGCCAGATACGCAGTATTTT.

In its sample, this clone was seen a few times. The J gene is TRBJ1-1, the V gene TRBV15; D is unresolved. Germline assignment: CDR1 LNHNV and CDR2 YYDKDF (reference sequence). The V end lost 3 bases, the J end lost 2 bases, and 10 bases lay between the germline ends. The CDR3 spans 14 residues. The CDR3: CATSSPGSNTEAFF. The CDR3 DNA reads TGTGCCACCAGCAGCCCAGGTTCTAACACTGAAGCTTTCTTT. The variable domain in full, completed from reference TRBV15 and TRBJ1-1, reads DAMVIQNPRYQVTQFGKPVTLSCSQTLNHNVMYWYQQKSSQAPKLLFHYYDKDFNNEADTPDNFQSRRPNTSFCFLDIRSPGLGDTAMYLCATSSPGSNTEAFFGQGTRLTVV.

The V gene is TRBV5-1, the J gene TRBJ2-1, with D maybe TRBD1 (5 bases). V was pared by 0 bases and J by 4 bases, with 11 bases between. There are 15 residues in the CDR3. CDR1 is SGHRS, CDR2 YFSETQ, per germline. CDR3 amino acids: CASSLGGLEYNEQFF. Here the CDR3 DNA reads TGCGCCAGCAGCTTGGGGGGCCTAGAGTACAATGAGCAGTTCTTC.

Here the CDR3 reads CASSPGLAGDFSYNEQFF. The CDR3 nucleotides are TGCGCCAGCAGCCCCGGACTAGCGGGAGACTTCTCCTACAATGAGCAGTTCTTC. The V and J genes are TRBV5-1 and TRBJ2-1, with 13 positions matching TRBD2. With 4 bases clipped from V and 0 bases from J, the junction kept 7 bases outside the gene matches. Germline CDR1 reads SGHRS; CDR2 reads YFSETQ. CDR3 length equals 18 residues. The variable domain in full, completed from reference TRBV5-1 and TRBJ2-1, reads KAGVTQTPRYLIKTRGQQVTLSCSPISGHRSVSWYQQTPGQGLQFLFEYFSETQRNKGNFPGRFSGRQFSNSRSEMNVSTLELGDSALYLCASSPGLAGDFSYNEQFFGPGTRLTVL.

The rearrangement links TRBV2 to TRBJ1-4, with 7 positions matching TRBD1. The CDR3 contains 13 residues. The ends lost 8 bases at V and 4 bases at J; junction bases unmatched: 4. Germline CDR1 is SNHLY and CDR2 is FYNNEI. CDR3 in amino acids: CASSGTDNEKLFF. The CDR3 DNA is TGTGCCAGCTCCGGGACAGATAATGAAAAACTGTTTTTT.

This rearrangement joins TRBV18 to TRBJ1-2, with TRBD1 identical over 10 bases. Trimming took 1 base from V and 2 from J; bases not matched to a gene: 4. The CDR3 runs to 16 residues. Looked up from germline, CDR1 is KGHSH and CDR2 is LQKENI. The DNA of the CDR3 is TGTGCCAGCTCACCACAGGGGACAGGGGTCAACTATGGCTACACCTTC. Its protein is CASSPQGTGVNYGYTF.

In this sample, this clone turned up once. CDR3 region: CASSRKVTQDRGQFF. The CDR3 bases are TGTGCCAGCAGCCGTAAGGTTACCCAAGACCGCGGGCAGTTCTTC. This rearrangement joins TRBV7-2 to TRBJ2-1; D gene ambiguous. Germline V gene data show CDR1 as SGHTA and CDR2 as FQGNSA. The CDR3 length is 15 residues. Trimming shortened V by 5 bases and J by 12 bases, and 23 bases separated the two germline ends.

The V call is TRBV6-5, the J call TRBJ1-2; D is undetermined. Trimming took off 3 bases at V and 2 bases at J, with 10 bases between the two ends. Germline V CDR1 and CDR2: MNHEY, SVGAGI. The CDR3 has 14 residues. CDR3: CASSYDGKNYGYTF. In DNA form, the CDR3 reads TGTGCCAGCAGTTATGACGGGAAGAACTATGGCTACACCTTC.

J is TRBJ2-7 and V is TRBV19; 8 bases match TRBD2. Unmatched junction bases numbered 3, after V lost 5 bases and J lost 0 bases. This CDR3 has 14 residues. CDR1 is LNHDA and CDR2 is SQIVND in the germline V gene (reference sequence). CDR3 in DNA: TGTGCCAGTAGTTTCACTAGCGGCTCCTACGAGCAGTACTTC. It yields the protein CASSFTSGSYEQYF.

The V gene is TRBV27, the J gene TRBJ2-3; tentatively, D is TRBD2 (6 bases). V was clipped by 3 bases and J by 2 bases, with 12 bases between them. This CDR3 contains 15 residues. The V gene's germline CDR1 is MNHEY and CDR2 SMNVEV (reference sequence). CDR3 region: CASSFGGRDTDTQYF. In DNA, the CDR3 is TGTGCCAGCAGTTTCGGGGGTAGGGACACAGATACGCAGTATTTT.